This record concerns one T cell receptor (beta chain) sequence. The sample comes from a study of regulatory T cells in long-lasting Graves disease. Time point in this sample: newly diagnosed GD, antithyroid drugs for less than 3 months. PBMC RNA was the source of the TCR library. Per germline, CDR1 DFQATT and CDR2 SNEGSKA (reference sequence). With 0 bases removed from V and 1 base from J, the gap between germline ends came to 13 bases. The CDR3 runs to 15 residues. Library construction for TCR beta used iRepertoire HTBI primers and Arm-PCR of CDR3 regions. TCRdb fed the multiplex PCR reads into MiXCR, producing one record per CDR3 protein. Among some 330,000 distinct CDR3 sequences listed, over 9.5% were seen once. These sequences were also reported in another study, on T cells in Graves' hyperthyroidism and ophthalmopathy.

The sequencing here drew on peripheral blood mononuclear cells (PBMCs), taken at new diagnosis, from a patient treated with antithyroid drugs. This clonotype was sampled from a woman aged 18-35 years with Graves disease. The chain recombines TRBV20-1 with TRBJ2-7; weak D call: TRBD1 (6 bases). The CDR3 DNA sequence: TGCAGTGCTAGAGACACGGGCAGGGGTTCCTACGAGCAGTACTTC. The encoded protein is CSARDTGRGSYEQYF.